A selection of T cell receptor beta chains follows, all from one sample in a study of blood T cell repertoires in COVID-19. Method: immunoSEQ multiplex PCR; TCRdb's copy keeps in-frame clones and lacks some. The sample has under 200,000 clones, about 88% seen once; the top ten hold roughly 7.3%. The sample consisted of peripheral blood. These receptors were taken from a woman of 80 years or more in a cohort sampled during active or convalescent COVID-19. Each CDR3 is given with its conserved first and last residue.

v_call	cdr3_length	j_call	cdr3_aa
TRBV6-1	15	TRBJ2-3	CASSEVGGTMDTQYF
TRBV10-3	13	TRBJ2-1	CAISDALYNEQFF
TRBV4-1	14	TRBJ2-2	CASSQVGSPGELFF
TRBV12-3/TRBV12-4	12	TRBJ1-2	CASSFGFYGYTF
TRBV3-1/TRBV3-2	14	TRBJ2-3	CASSHGQGAGTQYF
TRBV28	18	TRBJ1-5	CASSPAGQVRRSNQPQHF
TRBV5-1	15	TRBJ2-3	CASSSTGDVTDTQYF
TRBV7-9	17	TRBJ1-6	CASSPSPYRAENSPLHF
TRBV30	15	TRBJ1-6	CAWGTGLSYNSPLHF
TRBV19	15	TRBJ1-3	CASTSGQALGNTIYF
TRBV7-2	13	TRBJ1-1	CASSRGHYTEAFF
TRBV9	15	TRBJ2-2	CASSVGGANTGELFF
TRBV11-2	14	TRBJ1-4	CASSQGQGWEKLFF
TRBV11-3	16	TRBJ1-1	CASSLVGQMLTTEAFF
TRBV10-3	15	TRBJ1-4	CAISEGGQPNEKLFF
TRBV5-6	12	TRBJ1-2	CASSSSEYGYTF
TRBV6-2/TRBV6-3	14	TRBJ1-1	CASSPLQRNTEAFF
TRBV5-4	15	TRBJ2-2	CASSFLAGSTGELFF
TRBV27	15	TRBJ1-6	CASTTGASYNSPLHF
TRBV27	13	TRBJ1-2	CASSLTTGDGYTF